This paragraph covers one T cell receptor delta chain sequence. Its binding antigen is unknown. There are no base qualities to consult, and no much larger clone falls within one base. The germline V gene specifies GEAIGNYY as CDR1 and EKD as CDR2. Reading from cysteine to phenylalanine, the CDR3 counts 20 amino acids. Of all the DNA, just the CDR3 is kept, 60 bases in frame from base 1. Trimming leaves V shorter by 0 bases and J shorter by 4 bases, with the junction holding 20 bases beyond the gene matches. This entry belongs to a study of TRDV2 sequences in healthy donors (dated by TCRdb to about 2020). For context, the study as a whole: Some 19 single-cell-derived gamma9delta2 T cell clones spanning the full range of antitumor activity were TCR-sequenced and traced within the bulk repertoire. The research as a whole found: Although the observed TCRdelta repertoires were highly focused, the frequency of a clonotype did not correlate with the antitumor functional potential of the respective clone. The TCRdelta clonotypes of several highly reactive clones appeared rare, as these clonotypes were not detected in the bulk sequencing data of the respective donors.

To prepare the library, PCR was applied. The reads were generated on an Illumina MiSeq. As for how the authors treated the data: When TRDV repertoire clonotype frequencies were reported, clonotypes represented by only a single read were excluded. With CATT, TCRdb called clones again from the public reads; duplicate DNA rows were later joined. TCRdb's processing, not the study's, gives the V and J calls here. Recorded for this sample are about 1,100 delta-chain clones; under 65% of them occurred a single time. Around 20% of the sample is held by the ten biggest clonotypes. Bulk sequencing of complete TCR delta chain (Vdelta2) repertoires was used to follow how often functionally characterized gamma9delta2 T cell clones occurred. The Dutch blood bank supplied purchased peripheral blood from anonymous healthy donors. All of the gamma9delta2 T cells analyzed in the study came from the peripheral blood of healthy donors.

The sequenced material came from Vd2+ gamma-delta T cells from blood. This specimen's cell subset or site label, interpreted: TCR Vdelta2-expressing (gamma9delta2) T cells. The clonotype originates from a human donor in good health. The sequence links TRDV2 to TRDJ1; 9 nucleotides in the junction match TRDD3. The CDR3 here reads CACDTVMGGYQAKEIDKLIF. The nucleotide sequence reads TGTGCCTGTGACACCGTTATGGGGGGATACCAAGCGAAGGAAATCGATAAACTCATCTTT.